The entry below describes one TCR beta chain. There is no known antigen for this receptor. One base away there is no much larger clone; base qualities are not given. The approximately 39 donors, aged about 6 to 100 years, were systemically healthy Caucasian individuals from Russia. Each donor gave roughly 11 milliliters of peripheral blood, drawn into EDTA-treated Vacutainer tubes. Ficoll-Paque density-gradient centrifugation was used to isolate PBMCs, with at least 7 million per sample. Total RNA was extracted from PBMCs with Trizol reagent, with at least 6 micrograms obtained per sample. For every donor, an aliquot of PBMCs went through flow cytometry to measure the percentages of naive CD45RAhigh/CD27high T cells. The data stem from a study of blood T cells in healthy people across ages (dated by TCRdb to the mid-2010s). Turning to the overall study: In model experiments, roughly one uniquely barcoded TCR beta cDNA molecule per two T cells was captured by template switching. The donors were divided into four age groups: young (average approximately 17 years), middle-aged (roughly 42), aged (roughly 66) and long-lived (more than 75). For two donors (one aged 18 to 30 and one aged 80 or older), the study analyzed two additional independent replicas of 1 million unique cDNA reads from the same blood draw. Donors of different ages were randomly distributed across sequencing lanes to avoid experimental bias. The study measured age-related changes in TCR beta repertoire diversity using deep sequencing normalized with unique cDNA molecular identifiers.

Findings and caveats that apply to the study as a whole: Compared with the aged group, more naive CD4+ T cells, fewer expanded clones and increased TCR diversity were shown by the long-lived group, suggesting age selection. As age increased, observed TCR beta diversity per million T cells dropped in a roughly linear way, and a significant reduction was already evident by age about 40. Because the CMV infection status of the donors was unknown, age-related changes in expanded clonotypes may potentially have been confounded. Bulk unsorted PBMC profiling prevented conclusive comparison of naive and antigen-experienced compartments. Estimates of total diversity based on one million sequenced T cells were regarded as lower bounds and as underestimates. Observed TCR beta diversity correlated strongly with the percentage of naive T cells measured by flow cytometry.

Receptor amplification or capture employed 5' RACE. Sequencing relied on an Illumina HiSeq 2500. The second PCR ran for roughly 7 to 12 cycles and used a J-beta primer mix along with a sample-barcoded 5' primer. Each TCR beta cDNA molecule received a unique molecular identifier from a template-switch 5' adaptor carrying 12 random nucleotides. Each sample yielded at least 2.5 million CDR3-containing paired-end reads. First-strand cDNA was synthesized from all RNA with the Mint cDNA synthesis kit, primed by a TRBC-specific oligonucleotide. After uracil-DNA glycosylase treatment, a first 18-cycle PCR used universal primers M1SS and BC2_uni_R on all cDNA. Regarding the original processing steps: For normalization, 1 million high-quality reads, each with a distinct molecular identifier, were randomly selected from each sample. Instead of being binned into consensus sequences, reads with shared molecular identifiers were discarded. CDR3 identification, clonotype clustering and error correction used MiTCR with a Q25 quality threshold and the strictest error-elimination algorithm. A nonparametric unseen species model with Euler transformation was used to estimate lower-bound total TCR beta diversity. The public reads were reprocessed in TCRdb via fastp at Q25 and MiXCR, keeping in-frame beta chains. Entries are consolidated by CDR3 protein sequence, retaining the most common genes and DNA. These V and J calls derive from TCRdb rather than the authors' analysis. This sample lists about 970,000 distinct CDR3 sequences; approximately 50% were detected once. The ten largest clones capture about a fifth of the sample.

The receptor comes from a woman aged 55-75 years in good health. The sequencing input was blood.

The CDR3 loop reads CSVEDPPGTINTEAFF. DNA sequence: TGCAGCGTTGAAGACCCGCCCGGGACAATCAACACTGAAGCTTTCTTT. In this chain, TRBV29-1 is recombined with TRBJ1-1; TRBD1 is possibly the D segment (6 matching bases). The CDR3 starts with the cysteine, ends with the phenylalanine, and has 16 residues. CDR3 DNA is the only sequence kept; it has 48 bases, read in frame from the first base. The junction carries 16 bases between V and J, which are trimmed by 0 bases and 2 bases respectively. The CDR1 and CDR2 encoded by the germline V gene are SQVTM and ANQGSEA.